These 20 T cell receptor beta chains share one sample of origin, sequenced in a study of post-analysis software for immune sequencing data. Whole-study findings and limits: About 5 TRBV segments appeared more often in patients than in controls, and TRBV5-6, TRBV5-1 and TRBV20-1 were among these.

The TCR beta cDNA libraries carried unique molecular identifiers. TCRdb reprocessed the PCR reads via MiXCR and lists one record per CDR3 protein. This table holds around 440,000 distinct CDR3 sequences, approximately 46% found once. These receptors lack a known antigen. Sequenced: blood. The receptor source for this set is a girl between 10 and 17 years old with multiple sclerosis.

The V call is TRBV19, the J call TRBJ1-1; no clear D. V dropped 3 bases and J dropped 5 bases, with 10 bases sitting between them. The CDR3 loop spans 13 amino acids. Germline loops: CDR1 LNHDA, CDR2 SQIVND (reference sequence). The CDR3 nucleotides are TGTGCCAGTAGTATCTGGGGAACTACTGAAGCTTTCTTT. Translation gives CASSIWGTTEAFF. The variable domain in full, with the rest retrieved from reference TRBV19 and TRBJ1-1, is DGGITQSPKYLFRKEGQNVTLSCEQNLNHDAMYWYRQDPGQGLRLIYYSQIVNDFQKGDIAEGYSVSREKKESFPLTVTSAQKNPTAFYLCASSIWGTTEAFFGQGTRLTVV.

The V gene is TRBV7-2, the J gene TRBJ2-5; 8 bases are shared with TRBD2. The CDR3 spans 16 residues. Trimming at V came to 5 bases and at J to 4 bases, leaving 12 bases not matched to a gene. CDR1 is SGHTA, CDR2 FQGNSA, per germline. The CDR3 protein is CASSPGLVGAGETQYF. As DNA, the CDR3 is TGTGCCAGCAGCCCGGGACTAGTGGGAGCCGGAGAGACCCAGTACTTC.

The rearrangement links TRBV4-1 to TRBJ2-5; 9 nucleotides line up with TRBD1. This CDR3 spans 15 amino acids. CDR1 is MGHRA, CDR2 YSYEKL, per germline. Trimming cost V 0 bases and J 11 bases; bases outside gene matches: 10. CDR3 protein: CASSQEDRGNNEQYF. For the CDR3, the DNA is TGCGCCAGCAGCCAAGAGGACAGGGGCAACAATGAGCAGTACTTC.

A few counts support this clonotype. The genes are TRBV10-2 and TRBJ2-5; 15 nucleotides line up with TRBD2. There are 16 residues in the CDR3. Germline V lookup: CDR1 WSHSY, CDR2 SAAADI. V dropped 8 bases and J dropped 4; count of bases not matched to a gene: 8. CDR3 bases: TGCGCCAGCTTTGGACTAGCGGGAGGGCCAGGAGAGACCCAGTACTTC. It codes for CASFGLAGGPGETQYF.

This chain uses TRBV5-1 with TRBJ2-5; a weak D match, TRBD2 (5 bases). V was shortened by 4 bases and J by 4 bases, with 20 bases between the two germline ends. There are 16 residues in the CDR3. CDR1 and CDR2 (germline): SGHRS, YFSETQ. The CDR3 nucleotides read TGCGCCAGCAGCCGCGACGTCTCCCGGGGATCAGAGACCCAGTACTTC. Translated: CASSRDVSRGSETQYF.

This clonotype was seen only once. The V call is TRBV5-1, the J call TRBJ1-4; D is unclear. This CDR3 contains 15 residues. Between the trimmed V and J ends, which lost 2 bases and 5 bases, there was a span of 13 bases. The germline gives CDR1 SGHRS, CDR2 YFSETQ. The CDR3 sequence: CASSFLAVGNEKLFF. In DNA form, the CDR3 reads TGCGCCAGCAGCTTTCTTGCGGTTGGGAATGAAAAACTGTTTTTT.

V usage is TRBV20-1 and J usage is TRBJ2-3, with D maybe TRBD2 (5 bases). The CDR3 length is 14 residues. Deletions cut 6 bases from V and 2 bases from J, with 15 bases between. Germline-derived CDR1 and CDR2 are DFQATT and SNEGSKA (reference sequence). CDR3 sequence: CSAPTPGVTDTQYF. CDR3 in DNA: TGCAGTGCCCCCACTCCCGGGGTCACAGATACGCAGTATTTT.

The rearrangement links TRBV20-1 to TRBJ2-5, with TRBD2 as a possible D gene (6 bases). This CDR3 is 15 amino acids long. Germline CDR1 reads DFQATT; CDR2 reads SNEGSKA (reference sequence). Trimming stripped 0 bases from V and 1 base from J, with 12 bases between. The CDR3 region is CSAREQRVLQETQYF. CDR3 nucleotide sequence: TGCAGTGCTAGAGAACAGCGGGTGCTCCAAGAGACCCAGTACTTC.

The chain couples TRBV5-1 to TRBJ2-4; D gene ambiguous. The end of the DNA fits TRBJ2-5 better, so the J call may be wrong. The CDR3 consists of 13 residues. Germline-derived CDR1 and CDR2 are SGHRS and YFSETQ. In nucleotides, the CDR3 is TGCGCCAGCAGCCCAGTGGACCAAGAGACCCAGTACTTC. Its protein product is CASSPVDQETQYF.

This clonotype showed up many times. The rearrangement links TRBV12-3 or TRBV12-4 to TRBJ1-1, with a tentative D call TRBD1 (6 bases). The CDR3 covers 13 residues. The V gene lost 6 bases and the J gene lost 1 base, with 9 bases spanning the gap. DNA for the CDR3: TGTGCCAGCAGGAACAGGGAGAACACTGAAGCTTTCTTT. Its protein product is CASRNRENTEAFF.

This clonotype occurred a few times. The V and J genes are TRBV28 and TRBJ2-7, with a possible D match to TRBD2 (6 bases). The V gene lost 7 bases and the J gene lost 0 bases, with 16 bases spanning the gap. CDR1 is MDHEN, CDR2 SYDVKM, per germline. There are 15 residues in the CDR3. The CDR3 DNA follows: TGTGCCAGCACCACTCTAGCCGGGAGCTCCTACGAGCAGTACTTC. Encoded protein: CASTTLAGSSYEQYF.

The chain is built from TRBV12-3 or TRBV12-4 and TRBJ1-2; possibly TRBD1 for D (5 bases). Deletions cut 3 bases from V and 2 bases from J, with 10 bases between. This CDR3 has 14 amino acids. The CDR3 reads CASSFTGRNYGYTF. As DNA, the CDR3 is TGTGCCAGCAGTTTCACAGGCCGAAACTATGGCTACACCTTC.

With regard to this clonotype: One end of the junction fails to match germline, which may point to a read error. V and J are TRBV12-3 or TRBV12-4 and TRBJ2-3; 13 positions agree with TRBD2. The CDR3 has 19 amino acids. The CDR3 protein is CASSPARTSGSFGTDAQYF. As DNA, the CDR3 is TGTGCCAGCAGTCCGGCCCGGACTAGCGGGAGTTTTGGCACAGATGCGCAGTATTTT.

The chain is built from TRBV4-1 and TRBJ2-3; TRBD2 aligns across 10 bases. CDR1 is MGHRA, CDR2 YSYEKL, per germline. Trimming cost V 2 bases and J 2 bases; bases outside gene matches: 13. The CDR3 contains 19 residues. The CDR3 DNA reads as TGCGCCAGCAGCCAACCGTTTGGGACTAGCGAGAGACCCACAGATACGCAGTATTTT. Protein product: CASSQPFGTSERPTDTQYF.

V usage is TRBV6-5 and J usage is TRBJ2-3; D is unclear. The V gene's germline CDR1 is MNHEY and CDR2 SVGAGI. V was pared by 6 bases and J by 1 base, with 5 bases between. This CDR3 contains 12 residues. DNA of the CDR3: TGTGCCAGCAGATCGCGCACAGATACGCAGTATTTT. Its protein is CASRSRTDTQYF.

Only a few counts were recorded for this clonotype. At one end, the junction sequence differs from germline, possibly due to a read error. This chain connects TRBV29-1 to TRBJ1-2; 10 nucleotides align to TRBD1. The CDR3 spans 13 residues. The germline CDR1 and CDR2 sequences are SQVTM and ANQGSEA. Written as DNA, the CDR3 is TGCAGCGTTGCTGACAGGGGGCTATATGGCCACACCTTC. Translated: CSVADRGLYGHTF.

The V and J genes are TRBV20-1 and TRBJ2-4; D may be TRBD1 (5 bases). The V end lost 6 bases, the J end lost 0 bases, and 21 bases lay between the germline ends. This CDR3 comprises 17 residues. Per germline, CDR1 DFQATT and CDR2 SNEGSKA (reference sequence). The CDR3 DNA reads as TGCAGTGCCGGAAGGGGTGGGCTAGTCCTAGCCAAAAACATTCAGTACTTC. It translates to CSAGRGGLVLAKNIQYF.

This chain links TRBV6-1 with TRBJ1-5; 8 bases align to TRBD1. The V gene's germline CDR1 is MNHNS and CDR2 SASEGT. The junction had 10 bases not matched to a gene; V was cut back by 6 bases and J by 6 bases. This CDR3 is built from 15 residues. CDR3 sequence (DNA): TGTGCCAGCAGCCTGGACAGGGAAGTCAGTCAGCCCCAGCATTTT. Its protein is CASSLDREVSQPQHF.

The chain carries TRBV6-5 and TRBJ2-6; possibly TRBD2 for D (6 bases). Trimming pared 2 bases from V and 2 bases from J, leaving 7 bases between. The CDR3 sequence is 15 residues long. Germline V lookup: CDR1 MNHEY, CDR2 SVGAGI. CDR3 amino acids: CASSYRGTGANVLTF. CDR3 in DNA: TGTGCCAGCAGTTACCGGGGGACTGGGGCCAACGTCCTGACTTTC.

The rearrangement uses TRBV20-1 and TRBJ2-3; no reliable D call. The CDR3 totals 14 residues. V was trimmed by 2 bases and J by 4 bases, leaving 13 bases between them. Germline V gives CDR1 DFQATT, CDR2 SNEGSKA (reference sequence). CDR3 DNA sequence: TGCAGTGCTAGAAGTCGGTTAATTCCAGATACGCAGTATTTT. Translation gives CSARSRLIPDTQYF.